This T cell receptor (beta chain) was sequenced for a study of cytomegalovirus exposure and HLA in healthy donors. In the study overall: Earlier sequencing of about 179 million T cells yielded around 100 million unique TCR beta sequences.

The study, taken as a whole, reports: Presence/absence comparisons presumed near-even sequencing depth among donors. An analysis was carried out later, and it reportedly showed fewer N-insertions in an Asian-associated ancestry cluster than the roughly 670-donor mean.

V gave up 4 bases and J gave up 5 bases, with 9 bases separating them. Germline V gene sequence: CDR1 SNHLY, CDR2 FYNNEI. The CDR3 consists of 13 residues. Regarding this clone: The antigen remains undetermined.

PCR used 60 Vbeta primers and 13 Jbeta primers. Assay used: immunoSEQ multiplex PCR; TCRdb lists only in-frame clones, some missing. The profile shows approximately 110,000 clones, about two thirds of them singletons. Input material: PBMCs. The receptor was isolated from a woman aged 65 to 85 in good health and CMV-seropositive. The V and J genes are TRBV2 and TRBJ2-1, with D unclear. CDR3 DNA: TGTGCCAGCAGTGCTTGGTCTAACAATGAGCAGTTCTTC. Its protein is CASSAWSNNEQFF.